The 32 T cell receptor beta chains reported below all come from one sample, sequenced in a study of OX40 agonist ivuxolimab in advanced cancers. The assay was immunoSEQ multiplex PCR, and TCRdb's table has in-frame clones only and misses some. The sample includes roughly 71,000 clones, approximately 90% of them seen just once. Sequences were derived from CD4+ or CD8+ T cells sorted from blood, sampled in a trial of the OX40 agonist ivuxolimab. The receptors were gathered from an adult with an advanced solid tumor such as melanoma, head and neck, liver or kidney cancer.

Written as DNA, the CDR3 is TGTGCCAGTAGTATCACTTCATTGATCGGACAGGGAGGCGGGGAGCTGTTTTTT. This translates into CASSITSLIGQGGGELFF. The chain employs TRBV19 and TRBJ2-2; 8 bases are shared with TRBD1. The CDR3 sequence is 18 residues long. V lost 3 bases to trimming and J lost 7 bases; unmatched junction nucleotides: 16. Germline-derived CDR1 and CDR2 are LNHDA and SQIVND (reference sequence). The variable domain in full, completed from reference TRBV19 and TRBJ2-2, reads DGGITQSPKYLFRKEGQNVTLSCEQNLNHDAMYWYRQDPGQGLRLIYYSQIVNDFQKGDIAEGYSVSREKKESFPLTVTSAQKNPTAFYLCASSITSLIGQGGGELFFGEGSRLTVL.

CDR3 DNA sequence: TGTGCCAGCAGTTTCGGGACAGGGGCCTACGAGCAGTACTTC. It translates to CASSFGTGAYEQYF. The V call is TRBV27, the J call TRBJ2-7, with 10 bases aligning to TRBD1. Germline CDR1 is MNHEY and CDR2 is SMNVEV (reference sequence). The CDR3 spans 14 residues. Unmatched junction bases numbered 1, after V lost 3 bases and J lost 2 bases.

The chain combines TRBV28 with TRBJ2-1; TRBD2 matches 8 bases. V lost 7 bases, J lost 5 bases, and 10 bases stayed unmatched. Germline-derived CDR1 and CDR2 are MDHEN and SYDVKM. The CDR3 is 15 residues long. The CDR3 nucleotides read TGTGCCAGCAAGCGGGGGACACTACAAAACAATGAGCAGTTCTTC. It codes for CASKRGTLQNNEQFF.

The chain has TRBV27 and TRBJ2-7; no definite D call. Trimming took off 5 bases at V and 2 bases at J, with 19 bases between the two ends. The CDR3 loop spans 16 amino acids. Germline-derived CDR1 and CDR2 are MNHEY and SMNVEV (reference sequence). CDR3 residues: CASSPYPETSAYEQYF. CDR3 in DNA: TGTGCCAGCAGTCCCTACCCAGAAACTTCCGCCTACGAGCAGTACTTC.

This clone has only one observation. The chain couples TRBV11-3 to TRBJ1-1, with D hard to call. The CDR3 sequence is 14 residues long. Germline lookup yields CDR1 SGHNT and CDR2 YENEEA. Trimming took off 4 bases at V and 0 bases at J, with 9 bases between the two ends. The CDR3 DNA sequence: TGTGCCAGCAGCTATTGGCCGTTGAACACTGAAGCTTTCTTT. Its translation is CASSYWPLNTEAFF.

The V call is TRBV7-9, the J call TRBJ2-3; maybe TRBD2 (6 bases). The length of the CDR3 is 16 residues. CDR1 is SEHNR and CDR2 is FQNEAQ in the germline V gene (reference sequence). With 8 bases removed from V and 3 bases from J, the gap between germline ends came to 21 bases. The CDR3 coding sequence is TGTGCCAGCGGCCCCGTGGAGGGGATAGGAACAGATACGCAGTATTTT. Its translation: CASGPVEGIGTDTQYF.

V usage is TRBV5-6 and J usage is TRBJ1-2; perhaps TRBD1 as D (6 bases). V was pared by 1 base and J by 6 bases, with 10 bases between. The germline V gene has CDR1 SGHDT and CDR2 YYEEEE. The CDR3 is made up of 13 amino acids. CDR3 protein: CASSLWGANGYTF. In DNA, the CDR3 is TGTGCCAGCAGCTTGTGGGGGGCAAATGGCTACACCTTC.

CDR3 loop: CASSERLASGGNAQYF. Here the CDR3 DNA reads TGTGCCAGCAGTGAAAGGTTGGCTAGCGGGGGAAATGCGCAGTATTTT. V is TRBV2 and J is TRBJ2-3; TRBD2 matches 10 bases. Germline CDR1 reads SNHLY; CDR2 reads FYNNEI. V shed 2 bases and J 10 bases; nucleotides not matched to a gene: 12. CDR3 length equals 16 residues. Full variable domain (missing parts from reference TRBV2 and TRBJ2-3): EPEVTQTPSHQVTQMGQEVILRCVPISNHLYFYWYRQILGQKVEFLVSFYNNEISEKSEIFDDQFSVERPDGSNFTLKIRSTKLEDSAMYFCASSERLASGGNAQYFGPGTRLTVL.

The chain recombines TRBV7-2 with TRBJ2-3; 10 bases are shared with TRBD2. V dropped 0 bases and J dropped 5; count of bases not matched to a gene: 17. From germline, CDR1 is SGHTA and CDR2 FQGNSA. This CDR3 contains 20 residues. CDR3 nucleotides: TGTGCCAGCAGCTTAGCTCGGTACCAGCGGGAGGGCGCAGGAAGAGATACGCAGTATTTT. Encoded protein: CASSLARYQREGAGRDTQYF.

The CDR3 reads CASSALARGEQFF. As DNA, the CDR3 is TGTGCCAGCAGCGCATTGGCGAGAGGTGAGCAGTTCTTC. The rearrangement uses TRBV13 and TRBJ2-1; D call uncertain. V lost 5 bases, J lost 9 bases, and 14 bases lay in between. Germline V gives CDR1 PRHDT, CDR2 FYEKMQ (reference sequence). The CDR3 totals 13 residues.

The chain carries TRBV7-9 and TRBJ2-5; perhaps TRBD1 as D (6 bases). Trimming shortened V by 5 bases and J by 3 bases, and 10 bases separated the two germline ends. Germline loops: CDR1 SEHNR, CDR2 FQNEAQ (reference sequence). This CDR3 spans 13 amino acids. The CDR3 sequence is CASSPDSKETQYF. The CDR3 bases are TGTGCCAGCAGCCCGGACAGCAAAGAGACCCAGTACTTC.

The J gene is TRBJ2-3, the V gene TRBV9, with 8 bases matching TRBD2. This CDR3 is built from 13 residues. Germline-derived CDR1 and CDR2 are SGDLS and YYNGEE. The junction had 0 bases not matched to a gene; V was cut back by 0 bases and J by 6 bases. Written as DNA, the CDR3 is TGTGCCAGCAGCGTAGGCGGGGGGGATACGCAGTATTTT. This encodes CASSVGGGDTQYF.

The chain has TRBV18 and TRBJ2-2; TRBD1 aligns across 11 bases. V was pared by 4 bases and J by 7 bases, with 11 bases of the junction left unmatched. Germline CDR1 KGHSH, CDR2 LQKENI. The CDR3 consists of 17 residues. Here the CDR3 DNA reads TGTGCCAGCTCACGAACACCGGGACAGGGGGTCGGCGGGGAGCTGTTTTTT. It codes for CASSRTPGQGVGGELFF. Full variable domain (remainder filled in from reference TRBV18 and TRBJ2-2): NAGVMQNPRHLVRRRGQEARLRCSPMKGHSHVYWYRQLPEEGLKFMVYLQKENIIDESGMPKERFSAEFPKEGPSILRIQQVVRGDSAAYFCASSRTPGQGVGGELFFGEGSRLTVL.

This clone has just a few counts. The chain employs TRBV6-5 and TRBJ2-5; D ambiguous. The V end was cut by 5 bases, the J end by 0 bases, with 10 bases between. The CDR3 is 14 amino acids. Germline lookup yields CDR1 MNHEY and CDR2 SVGAGI. The CDR3, as DNA: TGTGCCAGCAGTCAAGTTAGTAACCAAGAGACCCAGTACTTC. Amino acid sequence: CASSQVSNQETQYF.

The chain employs TRBV28 and TRBJ2-5; D may be TRBD1 or TRBD2 (5 bases each). CDR1 MDHEN and CDR2 SYDVKM come from the germline V gene. The V end lost 6 bases, the J end lost 0 bases, and 20 bases lay between the germline ends. The CDR3 is 17 amino acids. The CDR3 DNA sequence: TGTGCCAGCAGAACCCTCTACCGGGACGGAGACCAAGAGACCCAGTACTTC. Translating gives CASRTLYRDGDQETQYF.

The V call is TRBV5-6, the J call TRBJ2-7; no firm D call. Trimming took off 3 bases at V and 3 bases at J, with 16 bases between the two ends. Germline lookup yields CDR1 SGHDT and CDR2 YYEEEE. CDR3 length: 15 residues. DNA of the CDR3: TGTGCCAGCAGCTCACCCTTCGGGTTATACTACGAGCAGTACTTC. It translates to CASSSPFGLYYEQYF.

The rearrangement joins TRBV27 to TRBJ1-2, with TRBD1 matching 8 bases. Germline assignment: CDR1 MNHEY and CDR2 SMNVEV (reference sequence). V lost 5 bases, J lost 2 bases, and 7 bases stayed unmatched. This CDR3 has 15 amino acids. The CDR3 bases are TGTGCCAGCAGTCCTACAGGGGGAGCAAACTATGGCTACACCTTC. Amino acid sequence: CASSPTGGANYGYTF.

In the case of this clone: At one end, the junction sequence differs from germline, possibly due to a read error. V gene TRBV25-1 combines with J gene TRBJ2-2, with 8 bases identical to TRBD1. The length of the CDR3 is 17 residues. CDR1 MGHDK and CDR2 SYGVNS come from the germline V gene. The DNA of the CDR3 is TGTGCCAGCAGTGAGGTCCCAGGGGGCGGAGGATACCGGGGAGCTGTTTTT. Amino acids: CASSEVPGGGGYRGAVF.

The rearrangement joins TRBV5-6 to TRBJ1-2; the match to TRBD1 covers 9 bases. This CDR3 is 15 amino acids long. With V trimmed by 2 bases and J by 5 bases, 7 bases remained unmatched. Germline values: CDR1 SGHDT, CDR2 YYEEEE. The CDR3 nucleotides are TGTGCCAGCAGCTTTGGGACAGGGCTATCGTATGGCTACACCTTC. Its protein product is CASSFGTGLSYGYTF.

The chain carries TRBV4-1 and TRBJ2-7; the match to TRBD2 covers 11 bases. J gave up 0 bases and V 1 base, and 8 bases lay outside the gene matches. Germline CDR1 reads MGHRA; CDR2 reads YSYEKL. This CDR3 region has 18 residues. CDR3 protein: CASSQGLAGSSSSYEQYF. CDR3 coding DNA: TGCGCCAGCAGCCAAGGACTAGCGGGATCCTCAAGCTCCTACGAGCAGTACTTC.

Details on this clone: Distinct nucleotide sequences in the sample also encode this CDR3. This chain joins TRBV7-2 and TRBJ2-5; D unclear. The V end lost 3 bases, the J end lost 0 bases, and 5 bases lay between the germline ends. The germline CDR1 and CDR2 sequences are SGHTA and FQGNSA. The CDR3 spans 13 residues. The CDR3 region has the DNA TGTGCCAGCAGCTTGGTAAACCAAGAGACCCAGTACTTC. It specifies CASSLVNQETQYF.

The J gene is TRBJ2-7, the V gene TRBV11-3, with D uncertain. Germline CDR1 is SGHNT and CDR2 is YENEEA. This CDR3 has 15 amino acids. Trimming stripped 0 bases from V and 2 bases from J, with 11 bases between. The CDR3 here is CASSLEPAGAYEQYF. The CDR3 nucleotides are TGTGCCAGCAGCTTAGAGCCCGCTGGGGCCTACGAGCAGTACTTC.

Of note for this clone: Additional DNA sequences in this sample encode the identical CDR3. V is TRBV19 and J is TRBJ2-1, with D perhaps matching TRBD2 (6 bases). Trimming left V 5 bases short and J 3 bases short, with 8 bases between. The V gene's germline CDR1 is LNHDA and CDR2 SQIVND (reference sequence). The CDR3 extends over 13 amino acids. The CDR3 region is CASSVTSYNEQFF. The DNA for the CDR3 is TGTGCCAGTAGTGTGACTAGCTACAATGAGCAGTTCTTC.

The chain is built from TRBV7-6 and TRBJ2-1; D may be TRBD2 (5 bases). Trimming left V 1 base short and J 10 bases short, with 17 bases between. The CDR3 spans 15 residues. CDR1 and CDR2 (germline): SGHVS, FNYEAQ. CDR3 nucleotides: TGTGCCAGCAGCTTAGGGGGAGAATCATTGAGCGAGCAGTTCTTC. Protein product: CASSLGGESLSEQFF.

This clone is a singleton in its sample. V usage is TRBV5-5 and J usage is TRBJ2-5; the match to TRBD2 covers 15 bases. Per germline, CDR1 SGHKS and CDR2 YYEKEE (reference sequence). V dropped 4 bases and J dropped 4; count of bases not matched to a gene: 5. The CDR3 is 16 amino acids. The CDR3 coding sequence is TGTGCCAGCAGCAACCCGGGACTAGCGGGAGGAGAGACCCAGTACTTC. This codes for CASSNPGLAGGETQYF.

This chain links TRBV28 with TRBJ2-6, with D unresolved. CDR1 is MDHEN and CDR2 is SYDVKM in the germline V gene. The CDR3 runs 15 residues. Trimming removed 2 bases at V and 1 base at J, with 6 bases between. CDR3 bases: TGTGCCAGCAGTTTAGGAGATTCTGGGGCCAACGTCCTGACTTTC. This translates into CASSLGDSGANVLTF.

The chain carries TRBV13 and TRBJ1-6; unclear D gene. The CDR3 is made up of 16 amino acids. The germline V and J ends were trimmed by 7 bases and 0 bases, with 13 bases remaining between them. Per the germline V gene, CDR1 is PRHDT and CDR2 is FYEKMQ (reference sequence). The CDR3 spells CASTKQDFSYNSPLHF. The CDR3 coding sequence is TGTGCCAGCACAAAGCAGGACTTCTCCTATAATTCACCCCTCCACTTT.

This clone has only one observation. J is TRBJ2-7 and V is TRBV7-9; TRBD1 might be the D (6 bases). CDR1 and CDR2 (germline): SEHNR, FQNEAQ (reference sequence). The CDR3 has 13 amino acids. V dropped 5 bases and J dropped 2 bases, with 10 bases sitting between them. The CDR3 sequence is CASSRDKPYEQYF. The CDR3 DNA is TGTGCCAGCAGCCGGGACAAACCCTACGAGCAGTACTTC.

The rearrangement links TRBV29-1 to TRBJ2-3, with 8 bases identical to TRBD1. The CDR3 sequence is 15 residues long. V was clipped by 0 bases and J by 2 bases; unmatched bases: 4. CDR1 and CDR2 from the germline V gene are SQVTM and ANQGSEA. The CDR3 nucleotides are TGCAGCGTTGAAGACCGGGACAGGCCCACAGATACGCAGTATTTT. Residues: CSVEDRDRPTDTQYF.

Of note for this clone: Other DNA variants within this sample encode the same CDR3. The CDR3 loop is CASSQRGPGGSYEQYF. In DNA, the CDR3 is TGCGCCAGCAGCCAAAGGGGACCGGGCGGCTCCTACGAGCAGTACTTC. The chain employs TRBV4-1 and TRBJ2-7; D assignment may be TRBD1 or TRBD2 (5 bases each). The CDR3 spans 16 residues. Germline V gives CDR1 MGHRA, CDR2 YSYEKL. Trimming cost V 2 bases and J 0 bases, with 14 bases left between them.

The gene calls are TRBV4-1 and TRBJ2-2; maybe TRBD2 (6 bases). Trimming took off 3 bases at V and 6 bases at J, with 17 bases between the two ends. The CDR3 sequence is 16 residues long. The germline V gene has CDR1 MGHRA and CDR2 YSYEKL. CDR3 in DNA: TGCGCCAGCAGCCACCGAGACGGGGGAAGCTCCGGGGAGCTGTTTTTT. Translation gives CASSHRDGGSSGELFF.

V usage is TRBV14 and J usage is TRBJ2-1; 15 bases align to TRBD2. Germline CDR1 reads SGHDN; CDR2 reads FVKESK. This CDR3 is built from 18 residues. With 0 bases clipped from V and 8 bases from J, the junction kept 8 bases outside the gene matches. Written as DNA, the CDR3 is TGTGCCAGCAGCCAAGAGGGACTAGCGGGAGGTCTTCTGGATGAGCAGTTCTTC. Amino acids: CASSQEGLAGGLLDEQFF.